The clone carrying this T cell receptor (beta chain) was observed once. Its antigen is currently unknown. The data were produced by immunoSEQ multiplex PCR, yet TCRdb's version contains in-frame clones alone and is incomplete. The sample holds 1.4 million or so clones, approximately 98.5% seen once. These data belong to a study of shared clonotypes between healthy human individuals. The study's findings and limits: Despite large depth, rarefaction showed incomplete sorted-subset sequencing. Sampling was confined to blood; repertoires within tissues likely differ.

This TCR was recovered from a man in his thirties or forties in good health. Sample: naive CD4+ T cells sorted from blood. The subset is: CD45RA+ positively selected.

This chain's CDR3 is CASSKAPGGQSNQPQHF. CDR3 bases: TGTGCCAGCAGCAAAGCCCCAGGGGGACAGAGCAATCAGCCCCAGCATTTT. V usage is TRBV21-1 and J usage is TRBJ1-5; whether TRBD1, the table's D call, matches the DNA was not checked. TRBV21-1 is labeled a pseudogene. There are 17 residues in the CDR3.